The 25 T cell receptor beta chains listed next were all sequenced from one sample in a study of T cell repertoires in cytomegalovirus infection. Via MiXCR, TCRdb re-called the reads, giving one row per CDR3 protein. The sample consists of 100,000 or so distinct CDR3 sequences, 15% to 20% of them appearing once. The sequenced sample was PBMCs. The receptors here all came from a human donor in good health (CMV status not recorded). Some clones in this sample may be carry-over from other donors' samples.

This clonotype was found many times. The rearrangement links TRBV2 to TRBJ2-1, with D possibly TRBD1 on 5 matching bases. The V and J ends lost 5 bases and 6 bases respectively, with 17 bases between them. From germline, CDR1 is SNHLY and CDR2 FYNNEI. CDR3 length: 15 amino acids. The CDR3 nucleotides are TGTGCCAGCAGTCTCCAGGGTGGGGAATCCAATGAGCAGTTCTTC. Translation gives CASSLQGGESNEQFF.

Many counts were recorded for this clonotype. The chain couples TRBV7-2 to TRBJ2-1; 11 bases match TRBD2. Per the germline V gene, CDR1 is SGHTA and CDR2 is FQGNSA. The CDR3 is made up of 15 amino acids. V trimming: 5 bases; J trimming: 8 bases; junction bases outside the gene matches: 8. CDR3 amino acids: CASSGPSGGLYEQFF. In DNA, the CDR3 is TGTGCCAGCAGCGGGCCTAGCGGGGGGTTATATGAGCAGTTCTTC. Supplemented by reference TRBV7-2 and TRBJ2-1, the full variable domain reads GAGVSQSPSNKVTEKGKDVELRCDPISGHTALYWYRQSLGQGLEFLIYFQGNSAPDKSGLPSDRFSAERTGGSVSTLTIQRTQQEDSAVYLCASSGPSGGLYEQFFGPGTRLTVL.

The V gene is TRBV28, the J gene TRBJ1-5; unclear D gene. The germline V and J ends were trimmed by 6 bases and 6 bases, with 12 bases remaining between them. Germline CDR1 reads MDHEN; CDR2 reads SYDVKM. The CDR3 is made up of 13 amino acids. In nucleotides, the CDR3 is TGTGCCAGCAGACGAGGGAATGGTCAGCCCCAGCATTTT. This sequence encodes CASRRGNGQPQHF.

As for this clonotype: A much larger clonotype is one base distant, so this may be a read error. The chain links TRBV7-4 to TRBJ1-1; the D gene is possibly TRBD1 (6 bases). The V gene's germline CDR1 is SGHVT and CDR2 SQSDAQ. The length of the CDR3 is 14 residues. CDR3 nucleotides: TGTGCCAGCAGCTTCTCGGGGGCGGGCACTGAATCTTTCTTT. Protein: CASSFSGAGTESFF. Full variable domain (rest looked up from reference TRBV7-4 and TRBJ1-1): GAGVSQSPRYKVAKRGRDVALRCDSISGHVTLYWYRQTLGQGSEVLTYSQSDAQRDKSGRPSGRFSAERPERSVSTLKIQRTEQGDSAVYLCASSFSGAGTESFFGQGTRLTVV.

The sample holds many counts of this clonotype. This chain connects TRBV7-9 to TRBJ2-3; D not resolved. Germline V lookup: CDR1 SEHNR, CDR2 FQNEAQ (reference sequence). Between the trimmed V and J ends, which lost 0 bases and 6 bases, there was a span of 4 bases. The CDR3 spans 12 residues. CDR3 residues: CASSLAPDTQYF. The DNA for the CDR3 is TGTGCCAGCAGCTTAGCCCCGGATACGCAGTATTTT.

The V call is TRBV7-3, the J call TRBJ2-1; 9 positions agree with TRBD2. V lost 2 bases to trimming and J lost 6 bases; unmatched junction nucleotides: 8. Germline V gene data show CDR1 as SGHTA and CDR2 as FQGTGA. CDR3 length: 16 residues. CDR3 sequence reads: CASSLYGGGASNEQFF. In DNA form, the CDR3 reads TGTGCCAGCAGCTTATACGGCGGGGGGGCCAGCAATGAGCAGTTCTTC.

The sample holds a few counts of this clonotype. The chain employs TRBV5-1 and TRBJ1-2, with TRBD1 matching 9 bases. CDR1 and CDR2 from the germline V gene are SGHRS and YFSETQ. J was trimmed by 7 bases and V by 4 bases; bases with no gene match: 5. CDR3 length: 13 amino acids. CDR3 region: CASSLGQGTGYTF. The CDR3 region has the DNA TGCGCCAGCAGCCTAGGACAGGGGACTGGCTACACCTTC.

This clonotype was detected many times. The V gene is TRBV7-2, the J gene TRBJ2-3; D may be TRBD2 (6 bases). The CDR3 is 15 residues long. The V end was cut by 1 base, the J end by 3 bases, with 11 bases between. The germline CDR1 and CDR2 sequences are SGHTA and FQGNSA. The CDR3 region is CASSLDGRGTDTQYF. The CDR3 DNA reads as TGTGCCAGCAGCTTAGATGGGCGGGGAACAGATACGCAGTATTTT.

This clonotype was seen repeatedly, ten times or more. The chain couples TRBV23-1 to TRBJ2-7; maybe TRBD2 (6 bases). TRBV23-1 is flagged as an ORF with uncertain function. This CDR3 spans 12 amino acids. V was trimmed by 6 bases and J by 2 bases, leaving 8 bases between them. The CDR3 loop is CASRGGTYEQYF. The CDR3 nucleotides are TGCGCCAGCAGGGGAGGAACCTACGAGCAGTACTTC.

The rearrangement uses TRBV9 and TRBJ2-1; D ambiguous. The V and J ends lost 2 bases and 2 bases respectively, with 11 bases between them. This CDR3 has 15 amino acids. Germline CDR1 and CDR2: SGDLS and YYNGEE. In DNA, the CDR3 is TGTGCCAGCAGCGTCGATTGGAGCCCCTACAATGAGCAGTTCTTC. Translated, it gives CASSVDWSPYNEQFF.

This clonotype was seen repeatedly, ten times or more. V gene TRBV7-8 combines with J gene TRBJ1-4; tentative D call: TRBD1 (5 bases). Trimming removed 5 bases at V and 7 bases at J, with 17 bases between. This CDR3 comprises 15 residues. Per the germline V gene, CDR1 is SGHVS and CDR2 is FQNEAQ. In DNA, the CDR3 is TGTGCCAGCAGCCTCACTTTGCAGCAGGGTGAAAAACTGTTTTTT. It encodes CASSLTLQQGEKLFF.

This clonotype was picked up many times. The chain joins TRBV7-9 to TRBJ1-3; a possible D gene is TRBD1 (6 bases). The CDR3 is 15 amino acids. Germline V gene sequence: CDR1 SEHNR, CDR2 FQNEAQ (reference sequence). Trimming took off 5 bases at V and 1 base at J, with 12 bases between the two ends. The chain's CDR3 is CASSTGARSGNTIYF. In DNA, the CDR3 is TGTGCCAGCAGCACGGGGGCTCGATCTGGAAACACCATATATTTT.

This clonotype has a count of ten or more. The chain carries TRBV5-5 and TRBJ1-5; 9 nucleotides align to TRBD1. V shed 1 base and J 3 bases; nucleotides not matched to a gene: 5. The CDR3 covers 16 residues. CDR1 SGHKS and CDR2 YYEKEE come from the germline V gene (reference sequence). DNA for the CDR3: TGTGCCAGCAGCTTGACAGGGGGCGCGGACAATCAGCCCCAGCATTTT. Amino acids: CASSLTGGADNQPQHF.

Many counts were recorded for this clonotype. This CDR3 is CATRPSGESYNEQFF. CDR3 DNA sequence: TGTGCCACCAGACCTAGCGGGGAATCCTACAATGAGCAGTTCTTC. The rearrangement uses TRBV24-1 and TRBJ2-1; 9 bases are a match to TRBD2. The CDR3 consists of 15 residues. Losses at the gene ends were 7 bases for V and 1 base for J; bases not matched to a gene: 4. Germline V CDR1 and CDR2: KGHDR, SFDVKD.

Judged by abundance, this clonotype is medium-sized. V is TRBV28 and J is TRBJ2-1, with D possibly matching TRBD2 (5 bases). Germline CDR1 and CDR2: MDHEN and SYDVKM. This CDR3 has 15 residues. Trimming pared 5 bases from V and 1 base from J, leaving 12 bases between. As DNA, the CDR3 is TGTGCCAGCAGTCCGAGGGATCGTTCCTACAATGAGCAGTTCTTC. Its translation is CASSPRDRSYNEQFF.

The chain uses TRBV5-1 and TRBJ2-1, with 10 bases that match TRBD1. J gave up 5 bases and V 0 bases, and 2 bases lay outside the gene matches. This CDR3 is built from 15 residues. The germline V gene has CDR1 SGHRS and CDR2 YFSETQ. CDR3 sequence: CASSLGQGADNEQFF. For the CDR3, the DNA is TGCGCCAGCAGCTTGGGACAGGGGGCCGACAATGAGCAGTTCTTC.

A few counts support this clonotype. This chain connects TRBV6-2 or TRBV6-3 to TRBJ2-7; 8 nucleotides line up with TRBD2. J gave up 3 bases and V 6 bases, and 13 bases lay outside the gene matches. Germline V lookup: CDR1 MNHEY, CDR2 SVGEGT. CDR3 length equals 16 residues. The CDR3 here is CASSRPLGTSYYEQYF. The CDR3 bases are TGTGCCAGCAGCCGTCCCCTCGGGACTAGTTACTACGAGCAGTACTTC.

V usage is TRBV5-6 and J usage is TRBJ2-7, with a tentative D call TRBD2 (5 bases). This CDR3 is 13 amino acids long. Germline V gene sequence: CDR1 SGHDT, CDR2 YYEEEE. V shed 5 bases and J shed 5 bases, with 14 bases lying between them. This CDR3 is CASRRLGADEQYF. The CDR3 bases are TGTGCCAGCAGACGGCTGGGAGCGGACGAGCAGTACTTC.

This clonotype was detected ten times or more. The CDR3 DNA reads TGTGCCAGCAGCTTCCGGGACAGAGATCATGAGCAGTTCTTC. It yields the protein CASSFRDRDHEQFF. The chain joins TRBV7-2 to TRBJ2-1; 7 nucleotides align to TRBD1. The CDR3 runs to 14 residues. The V and J ends lost 3 bases and 8 bases, in that order; junction bases with no gene match: 7. From germline, CDR1 is SGHTA and CDR2 FQGNSA.

There are a few counts of this clonotype. V and J are TRBV12-3 or TRBV12-4 and TRBJ2-7; a weak D match, TRBD1 (5 bases). Trimming pared 4 bases from V and 3 bases from J, leaving 10 bases between. CDR3 size: 13 residues. CDR3 sequence reads: CASSWGGFYEQYF. The CDR3 coding sequence is TGTGCCAGCAGTTGGGGCGGATTCTACGAGCAGTACTTC.

This clonotype occurred a few times. The chain links TRBV29-1 to TRBJ1-2; D is undetermined. CDR1 and CDR2 (germline): SQVTM, ANQGSEA. V was trimmed by 3 bases and J by 5 bases, leaving 16 bases between them. The CDR3 extends over 14 amino acids. The CDR3 DNA follows: TGCAGCGTTGATAACCCCGGTGACCAGTATGGCTACACCTTC. Its translation: CSVDNPGDQYGYTF.

The rearrangement links TRBV5-4 to TRBJ2-7; no reliable D call. The V gene lost 3 bases and the J gene lost 0 bases, with 10 bases spanning the gap. CDR1 SGHNT and CDR2 YYREEE come from the germline V gene (reference sequence). The CDR3 contains 14 residues. This CDR3 reads CASSCGRVSYEQYF. In DNA, the CDR3 is TGTGCCAGCAGCTGCGGACGGGTCTCCTACGAGCAGTACTTC.

The chain joins TRBV12-3 or TRBV12-4 to TRBJ1-1, with D perhaps TRBD1 (6 bases). Trimming left V 5 bases short and J 4 bases short, with 14 bases between. This CDR3 spans 14 amino acids. The CDR3 loop is CASSPTGSLTEAFF. In DNA form, the CDR3 reads TGTGCCAGCAGTCCGACAGGTTCTCTCACTGAAGCTTTCTTT.

This clonotype appeared many times. The CDR3 region has the DNA TGTGCCAGCAGCTCAGGGGGCGGGACTGAAGCTTTCTTT. Residues: CASSSGGGTEAFF. This chain joins TRBV7-2 and TRBJ1-1; 8 bases map to TRBD1. This CDR3 has 13 amino acids. With V trimmed by 4 bases and J by 5 bases, 3 bases remained unmatched. Germline lookup yields CDR1 SGHTA and CDR2 FQGNSA.

The sample holds many counts of this clonotype. V is TRBV5-1 and J is TRBJ2-4; D may be TRBD1 (6 bases). The CDR3 runs 14 residues. Germline V lookup: CDR1 SGHRS, CDR2 YFSETQ. Trimming removed 3 bases from V and 7 bases from J, with 14 bases in between. The CDR3 region is CASSSSGTKNIQYF. As DNA, the CDR3 is TGCGCCAGCAGCTCGTCCGGGACAAAGAACATTCAGTACTTC.